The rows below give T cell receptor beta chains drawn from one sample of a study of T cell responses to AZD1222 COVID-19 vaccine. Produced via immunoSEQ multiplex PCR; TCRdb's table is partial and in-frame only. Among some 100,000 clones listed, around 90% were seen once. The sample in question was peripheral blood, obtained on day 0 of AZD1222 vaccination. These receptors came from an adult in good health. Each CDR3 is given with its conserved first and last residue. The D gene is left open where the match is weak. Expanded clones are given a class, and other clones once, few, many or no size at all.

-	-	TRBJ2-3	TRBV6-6	TGTGCCAGCAGTAAGGGACACCTCACAGATACGCAGTATTTT	CASSKGHLTDTQYF
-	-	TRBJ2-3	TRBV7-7	TGTGCTAGCAGCCCTGCGGGTTTTAGCACAGATACGCAGTATTTT	CASSPAGFSTDTQYF
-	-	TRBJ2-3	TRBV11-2	TGTGCCAGCAGGCGTGGGAGCACAGATACGCAGTATTTT	CASRRGSTDTQYF
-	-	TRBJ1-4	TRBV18	TGTGCCAGCTCACCCGGCATTGGTCCGACTAATGAAAAACTGTTTTTT	CASSPGIGPTNEKLFF
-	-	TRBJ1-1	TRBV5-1	TGCGCCAGCAGCCCCAGAGGAACTGAAGCTTTCTTT	CASSPRGTEAFF
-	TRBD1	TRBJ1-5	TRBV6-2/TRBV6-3	TGTGCCAGCAGTTACCGGGCAGGGGGCTACTATCAGCCCCAGCATTTT	CASSYRAGGYYQPQHF
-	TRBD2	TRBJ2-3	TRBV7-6	TGTGCCAGCAGCTTAGGCGGGAGGACTAGCACAGATACGCAGTATTTT	CASSLGGRTSTDTQYF
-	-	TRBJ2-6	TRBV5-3	TGTGCCAGAAGCTTCCGGAGGCAGTGTGGGGCCAACGTCCTGACTTTC	CARSFRRQCGANVLTF
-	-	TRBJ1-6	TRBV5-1	TGCGCCAGCAGCTTGCAGCCGGGGCAGGTTGCGCCCCTCCACTTT	CASSLQPGQVAPLHF
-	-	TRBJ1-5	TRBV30	TGTGCCTGCGACACGACTAGCAATCAGCCCCAGCATTTT	CACDTTSNQPQHF
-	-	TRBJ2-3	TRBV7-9	TGTGCCAGCAGCTTAGGTGCGGTCACAGATACGCAGTATTTT	CASSLGAVTDTQYF
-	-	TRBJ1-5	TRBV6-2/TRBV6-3	TGTGCCAGCAGTAATAACAGGGTTGCGGGACCCCAGCATTTT	CASSNNRVAGPQHF
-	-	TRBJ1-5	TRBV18	TGTGCCAGCTCACCGAGGGGTGGAGTTAGCAATCAGCCCCAGCATTTT	CASSPRGGVSNQPQHF
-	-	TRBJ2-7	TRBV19	TGTGCCAGTATTGGGTGGGAACTAGGAGTTTACGAGCAGTACTTC	CASIGWELGVYEQYF
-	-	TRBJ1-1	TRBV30	TGTGCCTGGAGTGTAACGTCTTACTTATTGGGGACTGAAGCTTTCTTT	CAWSVTSYLLGTEAFF
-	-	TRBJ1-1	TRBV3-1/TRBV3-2	TGTGCCAGCAGCCTATATATGAACACTGAAGCTTTCTTT	CASSLYMNTEAFF
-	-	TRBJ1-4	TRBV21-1	TGTGCCAGAAACAGGGCCAGTAATGAAAAACTGTTTTTT	CARNRASNEKLFF
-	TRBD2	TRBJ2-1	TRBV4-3	TGCGCCAGCAGCCGGATAGCGGGGATGAATGAGCAGTTCTTC	CASSRIAGMNEQFF
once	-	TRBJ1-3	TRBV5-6	TGTGCCAGCAGCTTGAGGGTCTCTGGAAACACCATATATTTT	CASSLRVSGNTIYF
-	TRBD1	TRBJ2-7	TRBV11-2	TGTGCCAGCAGCAGCGACAGGGCCTCCTACGAGCAGTACTTC	CASSSDRASYEQYF
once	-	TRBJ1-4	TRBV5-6	TGTGCCAGCCAAAATCAGCAGGGTAATGAAAAACTGTTTTTT	CASQNQQGNEKLFF
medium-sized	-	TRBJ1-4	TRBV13	TGTGCCAGCAGCTTAGGACAGGGTGGGGAAAAACTGTTTTTT	CASSLGQGGEKLFF
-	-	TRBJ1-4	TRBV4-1	TGCGCCAGCAGCCAAGGCCCGGAGGCTGGGGAAAAACTGTTTTTT	CASSQGPEAGEKLFF
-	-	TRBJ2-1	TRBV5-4	TGTGCCAGCAGCTTACAGGGGAGGTCCTACAATGAGCAGTTCTTC	CASSLQGRSYNEQFF
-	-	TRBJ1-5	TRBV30	TGTGCCTGGAGTGGGGTAGGGTGGATACAGCCCCAGCATTTT	CAWSGVGWIQPQHF
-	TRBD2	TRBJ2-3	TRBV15	TGTGCCACCAGCAGGGCGGGACTAGCGGACACAGATACGCAGTATTTT	CATSRAGLADTDTQYF
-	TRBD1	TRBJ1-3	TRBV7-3	TGTGCCAGCAGCCCTAATCGACAGGGTGACACCATATATTTT	CASSPNRQGDTIYF
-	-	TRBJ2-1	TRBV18	TGTGCCAGCTCACCACCTTCAGGACGGGAGCAGTTCTTC	CASSPPSGREQFF
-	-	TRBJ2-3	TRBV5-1	TGCGCCAGCAGCCCGGGACGGACCACAGATACGCAGTATTTT	CASSPGRTTDTQYF
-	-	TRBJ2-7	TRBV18	TGTGCCAGCTCACCACCGGTTGGCGGGACGAGCTACGAGCAGTACTTC	CASSPPVGGTSYEQYF
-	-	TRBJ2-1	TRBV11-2	TGTGCCAGCAGCTTCGGCGGTAATGAGCAGTTCTTC	CASSFGGNEQFF
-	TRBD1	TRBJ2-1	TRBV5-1	TGCGCCAGCAGCTTGTGGGGAGGGACAGGGGGAAATGAGCAGTTCTTC	CASSLWGGTGGNEQFF
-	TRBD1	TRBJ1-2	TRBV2	TGTGCCAGCAGGGACAGGGGATCATATGGCTACACCTTC	CASRDRGSYGYTF
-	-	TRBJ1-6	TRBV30	TGTGCCTTCGTGGGACAAGGTAATTCACCCCTCCACTTT	CAFVGQGNSPLHF
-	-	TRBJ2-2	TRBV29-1	TGCAGCGTTGGTGTGACTCCCACCGGGGAGCTGTTTTTT	CSVGVTPTGELFF